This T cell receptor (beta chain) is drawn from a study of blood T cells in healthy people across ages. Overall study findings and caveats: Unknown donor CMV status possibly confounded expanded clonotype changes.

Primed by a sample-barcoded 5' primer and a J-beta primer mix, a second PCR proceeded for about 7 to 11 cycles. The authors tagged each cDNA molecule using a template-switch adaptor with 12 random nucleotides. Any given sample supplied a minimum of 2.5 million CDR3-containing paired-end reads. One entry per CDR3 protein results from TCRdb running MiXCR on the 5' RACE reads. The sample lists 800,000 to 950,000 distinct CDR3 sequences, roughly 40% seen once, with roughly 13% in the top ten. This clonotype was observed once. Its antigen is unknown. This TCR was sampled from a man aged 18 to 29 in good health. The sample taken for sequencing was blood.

CDR3 bases: TGTGCCAGCAGACTAGCGGGGGGGCCAATTAATGAGCAGTACTTC. The encoded protein is CASRLAGGPINEQYF. The rearrangement links TRBV2 to TRBJ2-5, with 13 positions matching TRBD2. This CDR3 has 15 residues. V was clipped by 6 bases and J by 11 bases; unmatched bases: 12. In germline, CDR1 is SNHLY, CDR2 FYNNEI.